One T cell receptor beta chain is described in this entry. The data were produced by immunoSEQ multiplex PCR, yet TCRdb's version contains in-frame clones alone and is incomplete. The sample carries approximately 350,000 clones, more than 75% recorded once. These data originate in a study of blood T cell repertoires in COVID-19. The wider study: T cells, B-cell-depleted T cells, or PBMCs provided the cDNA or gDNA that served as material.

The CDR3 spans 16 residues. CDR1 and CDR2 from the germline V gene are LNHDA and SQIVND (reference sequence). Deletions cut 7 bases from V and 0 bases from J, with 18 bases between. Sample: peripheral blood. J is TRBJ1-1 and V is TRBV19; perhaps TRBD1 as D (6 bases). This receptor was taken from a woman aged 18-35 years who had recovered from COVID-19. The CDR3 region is CASTRHLQGMNTEAFF. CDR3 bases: TGTGCCAGTACCCGCCACCTACAGGGAATGAACACTGAAGCTTTCTTT.